The 3 T cell receptor beta chains listed next were all sequenced from one sample in a study of blood T cell repertoires in COVID-19. TCRdb's table, derived via immunoSEQ multiplex PCR, lists solely in-frame clones and lacks some. This table holds approximately 210,000 clones, about 91% found once. Sequencing was carried out using peripheral blood. These receptors originate from a young man with acute or convalescent COVID-19.

This chain uses TRBV4-2 with TRBJ2-2; TRBD1 matches 10 bases. The germline CDR1 and CDR2 sequences are LGHNA and YNFKEQ. Unmatched junction bases numbered 2, after V lost 2 bases and J lost 5 bases. This CDR3 is built from 15 residues. The CDR3 nucleotides read TGTGCCAGCAGCCAACCGGGACAGGGGACCGGGGAGCTGTTTTTT. This encodes CASSQPGQGTGELFF.

This clone appeared a single time. The genes are TRBV4-1 and TRBJ1-6; possibly TRBD1 for D (5 bases). This CDR3 region has 15 residues. The V gene lost 1 base and the J gene lost 6 bases, with 10 bases spanning the gap. Per germline, CDR1 MGHRA and CDR2 YSYEKL. The chain's CDR3 is CASSQGGGRNSPLHF. The CDR3 coding sequence is TGCGCCAGCAGCCAAGGCGGGGGTCGTAATTCACCCCTCCACTTT.

The CDR3 DNA follows: TGTGCCAGCAGCCCGAAGTTTACAGGGGTCTACACCTTC. Protein sequence: CASSPKFTGVYTF. The chain is built from TRBV9 and TRBJ1-2; TRBD1 aligns across 7 bases. Germline assignment: CDR1 SGDLS and CDR2 YYNGEE. The CDR3 consists of 13 residues. Unmatched junction bases numbered 10, after V lost 4 bases and J lost 10 bases.